The clone carrying this T cell receptor (beta chain) occurred once. This specimen comes from a study of OX40 agonist ivuxolimab in advanced cancers. The V gene's germline CDR1 is MNHEY and CDR2 SVGAGI. There are 14 residues in the CDR3. V shed 4 bases, J shed 7 bases, and the junction held 6 bases outside the gene matches. Produced via immunoSEQ multiplex PCR; TCRdb's table is partial and in-frame only. Here the sample spans fewer than 70,000 clones, 77% being singletons. Sequenced material: CD4+ or CD8+ T cells sorted from blood, taken in a trial of the OX40 agonist ivuxolimab. The receptor's source is an adult with an advanced solid tumor such as melanoma, head and neck, liver or kidney cancer. The chain couples TRBV6-5 to TRBJ1-4; 7 nucleotides line up with TRBD1. The CDR3 region is CASSWFRDSEKLFF. The CDR3 nucleotides are TGTGCCAGCAGTTGGTTCAGGGACAGTGAAAAACTGTTTTTT.